This T cell receptor beta chain was sequenced in a study of blood T cells in healthy people across ages (dated by TCRdb to 2013 to 2016). Background for the entire study: Template switching captured roughly one uniquely barcoded TCR beta cDNA molecule per two T cells in model experiments. To track age-related changes in TCR beta repertoire diversity, the study relied on deep sequencing normalized with unique cDNA molecular identifiers. Donors were grouped into four age groups: young (average 16 years), middle-aged (39), aged (around 66) and long-lived (about 82). To avoid experimental bias, donors of different ages were distributed randomly across sequencing lanes. Using the same blood draw, the study looked at two additional independent replicas of 1 million unique cDNA reads for two donors, one aged 18 to 30 and the other aged 80 or older. Here is what the overall study found, with its caveats: Compared with the aged group, the long-lived group had more naive CD4+ T cells, fewer expanded clones and increased TCR diversity, a pattern suggesting age selection. Observed TCR beta diversity per million T cells fell roughly linearly with age, and a significant reduction was already apparent by age approximately 40. Total diversity estimates from one million sequenced T cells were considered lower bounds and underestimates. Since profiling was done on bulk unsorted PBMCs, naive and antigen-experienced compartments could not be conclusively compared. The CMV infection status of donors was not known, potentially confounding age-related changes in expanded clonotypes. Observed TCR beta diversity correlated strongly with the percentage of naive T cells measured by flow cytometry.

The method behind the library was 5' RACE. Sequencing was performed on an Illumina HiSeq 2500. A second 7 to 11 cycle PCR used a sample-barcoded 5' primer and a J-beta primer mix. Each TCR beta cDNA molecule received a unique molecular identifier from a template-switch 5' adaptor carrying 12 random nucleotides. At least 2.5 million CDR3-containing paired-end reads were obtained from each sample. First-strand cDNA synthesis was performed from all RNA using the Mint cDNA synthesis kit, with priming by a TRBC-specific oligonucleotide. Following uracil-DNA glycosylase treatment, all cDNA underwent a first 18-cycle PCR with the universal primers M1SS and BC2_uni_R. As for how the authors treated the data: Normalization of each sample was performed by random selection of 1 million high-quality reads, each carrying a distinct molecular identifier. Reads with shared molecular identifiers were discarded instead of being binned into consensus sequences. MiTCR, with a Q25 quality threshold and the strictest error-elimination algorithm, was used for CDR3 identification, clonotype clustering and error correction. A nonparametric unseen species model with Euler transformation was used to estimate lower-bound total TCR beta diversity. TCRdb reprocessed the public reads (quality trimming at Q25 with fastp, clone calling with MiXCR) and kept in-frame beta chains. Each entry is one CDR3 protein sequence, shown with its most common DNA and genes. The V and J calls follow TCRdb's processing rather than the paper's. Within this sample are about 1.4 million distinct CDR3 sequences, with approximately 59% of them counted one time only. Over 5.5% of the sample is taken by the ten largest.

Systemically healthy Caucasian individuals from Russia, some 38 in total and aged about 6 to 100 years, were included as donors. Ten milliliters of peripheral blood were drawn from each donor into EDTA-treated Vacutainer tubes. Ficoll-Paque density-gradient centrifugation was used to isolate PBMCs, with at least 6 million obtained per sample. Total RNA, at least 6 micrograms per sample, was extracted from PBMCs with Trizol reagent. For every donor, flow cytometry on a PBMC aliquot measured the percentage of naive CD45RAhigh/CD27high T cells. This clonotype was picked up a small number of times. Its antigen is still unknown. Qualities for individual bases were not recorded, and no much larger clone is one base off. The clonotype originates from a man aged 18-30 years in good health. Sequencing was performed on blood.

The CDR3 protein: CASSLVAGGRVWTEAFF. The DNA sequence is given as TGTGCCAGCAGCTTAGTGGCAGGGGGCCGGGTGTGGACTGAAGCTTTCTTT. The chain employs TRBV7-2 and TRBJ1-1, and 8 junctional nucleotides match TRBD1. Counted from cysteine to phenylalanine, this CDR3 has 17 amino acids. The entry retains the CDR3 DNA only, 51 bases that are in frame from base 1. Reading the germline V gene gives CDR1 SGHTA and CDR2 FQGNSA. Trimmed from V: 1 base; trimmed from J: 5 bases; junction bases lacking a gene match: 12.